The 31 T cell receptor beta chains reported below all come from one sample, sequenced in a study of cytomegalovirus exposure and HLA in healthy donors. Profiled with immunoSEQ multiplex PCR; TCRdb holds only in-frame clones, not every one. This table has about 140,000 clones, around 80% appearing once. The sample taken for sequencing was PBMCs. Receptor source: a man aged 25 to 40 in good health and CMV-seropositive.

The genes are TRBV27 and TRBJ1-6, with a weak D call TRBD1 (5 bases). Trimming shortened V by 2 bases and J by 7 bases, and 12 bases separated the two germline ends. The germline V gene has CDR1 MNHEY and CDR2 SMNVEV (reference sequence). The CDR3 has 15 amino acids. The CDR3 sequence is CASSLGQGWNSPLHF. The CDR3 bases are TGTGCCAGCAGTTTAGGGCAGGGATGGAATTCACCCCTCCACTTT.

The count of this clone is one. The chain carries TRBV5-1 and TRBJ2-5, with 8 bases fitting TRBD2. V dropped 3 bases and J dropped 4; count of bases not matched to a gene: 11. Germline CDR1 and CDR2: SGHRS and YFSETQ. The CDR3 extends over 16 amino acids. CDR3 loop: CASSSQALGLGETQYF. The CDR3 coding sequence is TGCGCCAGCAGCTCTCAGGCCCTGGGACTAGGAGAGACCCAGTACTTC.

This clone was detected only a few times. The V call is TRBV11-2, the J call TRBJ1-2; tentatively, D is TRBD1 (6 bases). The germline gives CDR1 SGHAT, CDR2 FQNNGV. The CDR3 is 13 amino acids. V dropped 5 bases and J dropped 4 bases, with 11 bases sitting between them. The CDR3 spells CASSEGQLYGYTF. CDR3 in DNA: TGTGCCAGCAGCGAAGGACAGCTCTATGGCTACACCTTC.

This clone was detected only a few times. V is TRBV28 and J is TRBJ2-3; D is unclear. Trimming cost V 6 bases and J 0 bases, with 13 bases left between them. This CDR3 contains 15 residues. Germline V gene sequence: CDR1 MDHEN, CDR2 SYDVKM. CDR3 loop: CASSPRRQSTDTQYF. In DNA form, the CDR3 reads TGTGCCAGCAGCCCAAGGCGGCAGAGCACAGATACGCAGTATTTT.

This chain links TRBV27 with TRBJ1-4; D is undetermined. This CDR3 has 11 amino acids. Trimming cost V 4 bases and J 8 bases, with 5 bases left between them. The germline CDR1 and CDR2 sequences are MNHEY and SMNVEV (reference sequence). CDR3 in amino acids: CASSSSEKLFF. For the CDR3, the DNA is TGTGCCAGCAGTTCGAGCGAAAAACTGTTTTTT.

The rearrangement joins TRBV5-1 to TRBJ2-7; D may be TRBD1 (6 bases). There are 13 residues in the CDR3. V was pared by 4 bases and J by 0 bases, with 8 bases between. The germline gives CDR1 SGHRS, CDR2 YFSETQ. CDR3 protein: CASSGGRSYEQYF. The CDR3 DNA reads TGCGCCAGCAGCGGGGGCCGCTCCTACGAGCAGTACTTC. Looking up the rest from reference TRBV5-1 and TRBJ2-7 gives the full variable domain: KAGVTQTPRYLIKTRGQQVTLSCSPISGHRSVSWYQQTPGQGLQFLFEYFSETQRNKGNFPGRFSGRQFSNSRSEMNVSTLELGDSALYLCASSGGRSYEQYFGPGTRLTVT.

The chain has TRBV19 and TRBJ1-2; D is perhaps TRBD1 (6 bases). V lost 7 bases, J lost 4 bases, and 19 bases lay in between. The CDR3 consists of 15 residues. Germline lookup yields CDR1 LNHDA and CDR2 SQIVND (reference sequence). The CDR3 spells CASILATGHPYGYTF. The CDR3 nucleotides read TGTGCCAGTATTCTCGCGACAGGCCACCCCTATGGCTACACCTTC.

The chain links TRBV27 to TRBJ1-2; D is perhaps TRBD1 (5 bases). CDR3 length: 14 amino acids. The V end was cut by 5 bases, the J end by 5 bases, with 15 bases between. Germline V gene sequence: CDR1 MNHEY, CDR2 SMNVEV (reference sequence). CDR3 sequence reads: CASSPIVGGYGYTF. The CDR3 DNA reads TGTGCCAGCAGTCCCATTGTGGGGGGATATGGCTACACCTTC.

CDR3: CASSEAGWQDWGYTF. The CDR3 bases are TGTGCCAGCAGTGAAGCCGGATGGCAGGACTGGGGCTACACCTTC. The chain links TRBV6-1 to TRBJ1-2, with D unresolved. The V gene's germline CDR1 is MNHNS and CDR2 SASEGT. The length of the CDR3 is 15 residues. The V gene lost 0 bases and the J gene lost 8 bases, with 16 bases spanning the gap.

The V gene is TRBV7-2, the J gene TRBJ1-1; D might be TRBD1 (6 bases). The CDR3 contains 17 residues. Germline assignment: CDR1 SGHTA and CDR2 FQGNSA. Trimming left V 0 bases short and J 5 bases short, with 19 bases between. The CDR3 loop reads CASSLADSPYRRTEAFF. In nucleotides, the CDR3 is TGTGCCAGCAGCTTAGCGGACAGCCCGTATCGCCGGACTGAAGCTTTCTTT. The full variable domain, its missing parts supplied by reference TRBV7-2 and TRBJ1-1, is GAGVSQSPSNKVTEKGKDVELRCDPISGHTALYWYRQSLGQGLEFLIYFQGNSAPDKSGLPSDRFSAERTGGSVSTLTIQRTQQEDSAVYLCASSLADSPYRRTEAFFGQGTRLTVV.

The gene calls are TRBV6-6 and TRBJ1-4, with 10 bases lining up with TRBD1. V was clipped by 5 bases and J by 7 bases; unmatched bases: 7. Germline assignment: CDR1 MNHNY and CDR2 SVGAGI (reference sequence). The CDR3 spans 15 residues. CDR3 in amino acids: CASSTPTGGPEKLFF. CDR3 coding DNA: TGTGCCAGCAGTACCCCGACAGGGGGCCCTGAAAAACTGTTTTTT.

The chain joins TRBV7-2 to TRBJ1-2; D ambiguous. This CDR3 is 15 amino acids long. Germline V gene data show CDR1 as SGHTA and CDR2 as FQGNSA. The V gene lost 1 base and the J gene lost 0 bases, with 9 bases spanning the gap. In DNA form, the CDR3 reads TGTGCCAGCAGCTTAGTGGGCAGAACTAACTATGGCTACACCTTC. Its protein is CASSLVGRTNYGYTF.

The chain uses TRBV18 and TRBJ2-1, with TRBD1 as a possible D gene (5 bases). Trimming took off 6 bases at V and 3 bases at J, with 15 bases between the two ends. The germline gives CDR1 KGHSH, CDR2 LQKENI. The CDR3 consists of 15 residues. The DNA for the CDR3 is TGTGCCAGCTCGCCCAGCCAGGGAAGCTACAATGAGCAGTTCTTC. Translated: CASSPSQGSYNEQFF. Full variable domain (missing parts from reference TRBV18 and TRBJ2-1): NAGVMQNPRHLVRRRGQEARLRCSPMKGHSHVYWYRQLPEEGLKFMVYLQKENIIDESGMPKERFSAEFPKEGPSILRIQQVVRGDSAAYFCASSPSQGSYNEQFFGPGTRLTVL.

The J gene is TRBJ1-2, the V gene TRBV20-1, with D perhaps matching TRBD1 (6 bases). Germline assignment: CDR1 DFQATT and CDR2 SNEGSKA (reference sequence). The CDR3 sequence is 11 residues long. V was trimmed by 6 bases and J by 8 bases, leaving 13 bases between them. CDR3: CSAAVGGGYTF. The CDR3 DNA is TGCAGTGCAGCCGTTGGGGGCGGCTACACCTTC.

The rearrangement uses TRBV4-1 and TRBJ2-6, with 9 bases aligning to TRBD1. This CDR3 has 18 residues. After removal of 5 bases from V and 1 base from J, the junction contained 9 bases not matched to a gene. Germline V CDR1 and CDR2: MGHRA, YSYEKL. CDR3 residues: CASSNPGQGYSGANVLTF. As DNA, the CDR3 is TGCGCCAGCAGCAACCCGGGACAGGGTTATTCTGGGGCCAACGTCCTGACTTTC.

This rearrangement joins TRBV10-3 to TRBJ1-3; 9 positions match TRBD1. CDR1 and CDR2 from the germline V gene are ENHRY and SYGVKD. V lost 5 bases to trimming and J lost 3 bases; unmatched junction nucleotides: 5. This CDR3 contains 15 residues. CDR3 bases: TGTGCCATCAGTCCGGGGACAGGGTATGGAAACACCATATATTTT. Protein: CAISPGTGYGNTIYF.

A few counts support this clone. V usage is TRBV5-1 and J usage is TRBJ2-1; 8 nucleotides match TRBD2. The V gene end was trimmed by 2 bases and the J gene end by 0 bases; junction bases not matched to a gene: 1. Germline values: CDR1 SGHRS, CDR2 YFSETQ. The CDR3 has 15 residues. The CDR3 DNA sequence: TGCGCCAGCAGCTTCCTAGCGGGCTCCTACAATGAGCAGTTCTTC. Translating it yields CASSFLAGSYNEQFF. Full variable domain (outside the CDR3, taken from reference TRBV5-1 and TRBJ2-1): KAGVTQTPRYLIKTRGQQVTLSCSPISGHRSVSWYQQTPGQGLQFLFEYFSETQRNKGNFPGRFSGRQFSNSRSEMNVSTLELGDSALYLCASSFLAGSYNEQFFGPGTRLTVL.

The V gene is TRBV5-1, the J gene TRBJ1-3; the D is unclear. This CDR3 has 14 amino acids. V lost 0 bases and J 4 bases, leaving 8 bases between the germline ends. The V gene's germline CDR1 is SGHRS and CDR2 YFSETQ. CDR3 protein: CASSLAGLGNTIYF. Written as DNA, the CDR3 is TGCGCCAGCAGCTTGGCAGGCCTCGGAAACACCATATATTTT.

This chain uses TRBV29-1 with TRBJ2-1; 9 bases map to TRBD2. The V segment lost 6 bases and the J segment 3 bases; nucleotides outside the gene matches: 6. Germline loops: CDR1 SQVTM, CDR2 ANQGSEA. The CDR3 extends over 14 amino acids. For the CDR3, the DNA is TGCAGCGTAGTAGCGGGGGCCCACTACAATGAGCAGTTCTTC. Its translation: CSVVAGAHYNEQFF.

This clone was detected once. The DNA for the CDR3 is TGTGCCAGTAGTATTCTAGCGGGAATCACCGGGGAGCTGTTTTTT. This gives the protein CASSILAGITGELFF. The chain recombines TRBV19 with TRBJ2-2, with 9 bases lining up with TRBD2. This CDR3 contains 15 residues. The germline CDR1 and CDR2 sequences are LNHDA and SQIVND (reference sequence). The ends lost 3 bases at V and 4 bases at J; junction bases unmatched: 3.

In this sample, this clone turned up once. This chain links TRBV27 with TRBJ2-3, with a possible D match to TRBD1 (6 bases). The CDR3 totals 15 residues. Per germline, CDR1 MNHEY and CDR2 SMNVEV (reference sequence). The V gene lost 2 bases and the J gene lost 3 bases, with 12 bases spanning the gap. In DNA, the CDR3 is TGTGCCAGCAGTTTAGGGGCAGGGGAGACAGATACGCAGTATTTT. Translating gives CASSLGAGETDTQYF.

This clone was seen at least ten times. This chain connects TRBV18 to TRBJ2-7; 7 nucleotides match TRBD2. The CDR3 runs to 14 residues. Germline V gene lookup returns CDR1 KGHSH and CDR2 LQKENI. Trimming took 6 bases from V and 2 from J; bases not matched to a gene: 7. CDR3 sequence reads: CASSAGDGPYEQYF. CDR3 coding DNA: TGTGCCAGCTCCGCGGGGGACGGGCCCTACGAGCAGTACTTC.

The CDR3 bases are TGTGCCAGCAGCTCCGACGGGGTAAACTATGGCTACACCTTC. It codes for CASSSDGVNYGYTF. J is TRBJ1-2 and V is TRBV7-9; no clear D. CDR1 and CDR2 (germline): SEHNR, FQNEAQ (reference sequence). The CDR3 consists of 14 residues. Trimming stripped 4 bases from V and 2 bases from J, with 11 bases between.

This clone was picked up a small number of times. V usage is TRBV2 and J usage is TRBJ2-7; D unclear. Germline V gene data show CDR1 as SNHLY and CDR2 as FYNNEI. The CDR3 spans 11 residues. Trimming cost V 5 bases and J 4 bases, with 6 bases left between them. In DNA form, the CDR3 reads TGTGCCAGCAGTTCAACTTACGAGCAGTACTTC. Translating it yields CASSSTYEQYF.

This clone was detected ten times or more. The chain recombines TRBV7-2 with TRBJ2-3, with no clear D. Germline CDR1 is SGHTA and CDR2 is FQGNSA. Trimming cost V 4 bases and J 4 bases, with 12 bases left between them. The CDR3 covers 14 residues. The CDR3 DNA reads TGTGCCAGCAGCTACTATGGTCCCTCAGATACGCAGTATTTT. It codes for CASSYYGPSDTQYF.

This clone was counted once. This chain connects TRBV7-8 to TRBJ1-1, with D hard to call. The V gene lost 6 bases and the J gene lost 10 bases, with 18 bases spanning the gap. The CDR3 is 13 amino acids. CDR1 SGHVS and CDR2 FQNEAQ come from the germline V gene. The CDR3 region is CASSPGKAAGAFF. The CDR3, as DNA: TGTGCCAGCAGTCCGGGAAAGGCGGCGGGAGCTTTCTTT.

The chain combines TRBV7-9 with TRBJ2-1, with 7 bases aligning to TRBD1. V was clipped by 1 base and J by 2 bases; unmatched bases: 2. Germline-derived CDR1 and CDR2 are SEHNR and FQNEAQ (reference sequence). CDR3 size: 15 residues. CDR3 coding DNA: TGTGCCAGCAGCTTAGAGACAGGGCCCTACAATGAGCAGTTCTTC. This codes for CASSLETGPYNEQFF.

This chain connects TRBV7-2 to TRBJ1-5, with 7 nucleotides matching TRBD1. Per the germline V gene, CDR1 is SGHTA and CDR2 is FQGNSA. This CDR3 contains 13 residues. V lost 5 bases, J lost 11 bases, and 9 bases stayed unmatched. The CDR3, as DNA: TGTGCCAGCAGCCCACCAGGGGGGTTGACCCAGCATTTT. Residues: CASSPPGGLTQHF.

This CDR3 is CASSPLGGNNSPLHF. Here the CDR3 DNA reads TGTGCCAGCAGCCCTCTGGGGGGGAACAATTCACCCCTCCACTTT. This chain links TRBV14 with TRBJ1-6, with D perhaps TRBD1 (5 bases). V was clipped by 4 bases and J by 7 bases, with 14 bases between them. The germline gives CDR1 SGHDN, CDR2 FVKESK. The CDR3 is made up of 15 amino acids.

The chain employs TRBV13 and TRBJ2-1, with TRBD2 identical over 12 bases. V gave up 5 bases and J gave up 4 bases; unmatched junction bases: 6. Germline V gene sequence: CDR1 PRHDT, CDR2 FYEKMQ (reference sequence). The CDR3 contains 16 residues. CDR3 sequence: CASSPMTSGSYNEQFF. Here the CDR3 DNA reads TGTGCCAGCAGCCCGATGACTAGCGGGAGTTACAATGAGCAGTTCTTC.

The chain carries TRBV6-6 and TRBJ2-7; D perhaps matches TRBD1 (5 bases). Per the germline V gene, CDR1 is MNHNY and CDR2 is SVGAGI (reference sequence). This CDR3 is built from 16 residues. The V gene lost 3 bases and the J gene lost 2 bases, with 17 bases spanning the gap. The CDR3 sequence: CASSYLGSGAAYEQYF. The CDR3, as DNA: TGTGCCAGCAGTTATCTAGGAAGTGGGGCAGCCTACGAGCAGTACTTC.